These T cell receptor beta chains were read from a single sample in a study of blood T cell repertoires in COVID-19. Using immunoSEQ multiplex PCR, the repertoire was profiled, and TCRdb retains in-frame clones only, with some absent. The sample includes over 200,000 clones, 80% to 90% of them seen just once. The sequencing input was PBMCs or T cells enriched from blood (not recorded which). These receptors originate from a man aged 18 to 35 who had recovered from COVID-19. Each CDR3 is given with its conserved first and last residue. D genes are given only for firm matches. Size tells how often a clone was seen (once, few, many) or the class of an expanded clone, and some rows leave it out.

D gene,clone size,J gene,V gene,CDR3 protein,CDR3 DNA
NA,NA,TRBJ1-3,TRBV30,CAWSVGVQPGNTIYF,TGTGCCTGGAGTGTAGGGGTGCAACCTGGAAACACCATATATTTT
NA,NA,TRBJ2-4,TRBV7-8,CASSLRTDGNIQYF,TGTGCCAGCAGCTTAAGAACCGACGGGAACATTCAGTACTTC
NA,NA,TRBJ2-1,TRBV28,CASSLLGQEQFF,TGTGCCAGCAGTTTATTAGGACAGGAGCAGTTCTTC
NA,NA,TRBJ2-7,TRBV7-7,CASSPQQGLSYEQYF,TGTGCTAGCAGCCCCCAACAGGGCTTGTCCTACGAGCAGTACTTC
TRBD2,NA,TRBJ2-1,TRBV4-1,CASRPVGTSHNEQFF,TGCGCCAGCAGACCAGTCGGGACTAGTCACAATGAGCAGTTCTTC
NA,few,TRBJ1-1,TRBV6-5,CASDDGGELGTEAFF,TGTGCCAGCGACGATGGGGGGGAACTGGGCACTGAAGCTTTCTTT
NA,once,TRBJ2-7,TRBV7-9,CASSLVSGTSYEQYF,TGTGCCAGCAGCTTAGTTTCCGGGACAAGCTACGAGCAGTACTTC
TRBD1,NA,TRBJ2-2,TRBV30,CAWKIGTGEAGELFF,TGTGCCTGGAAAATCGGGACAGGGGAGGCCGGGGAGCTGTTTTTT
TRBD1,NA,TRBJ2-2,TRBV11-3,CASSLPRRGYAGELFF,TGTGCCAGCAGCTTACCCCGCAGGGGGTACGCCGGGGAGCTGTTTTTT
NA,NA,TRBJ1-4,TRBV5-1,CASSLEQLNEKLFF,TGCGCCAGCAGCTTGGAACAGCTTAATGAAAAACTGTTTTTT
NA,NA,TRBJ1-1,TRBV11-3,CASSLDPRTEAFF,TGTGCCAGCAGCTTAGACCCGAGGACTGAAGCTTTCTTT
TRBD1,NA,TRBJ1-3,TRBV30,CAWRPNLGQGGNTIYF,TGTGCCTGGAGACCGAACCTGGGACAGGGGGGAAACACCATATATTTT
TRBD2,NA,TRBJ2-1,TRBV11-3,CASRPLAGGNNEQFF,TGTGCCAGCAGACCCTTAGCGGGAGGCAACAATGAGCAGTTCTTC
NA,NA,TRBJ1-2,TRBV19,CASSIETGYGYTF,TGTGCCAGTAGTATCGAGACAGGCTATGGCTACACCTTC
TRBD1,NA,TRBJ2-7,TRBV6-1,CASSDAGTASYEQYF,TGTGCCAGCAGTGACGCCGGGACAGCCTCCTACGAGCAGTACTTC
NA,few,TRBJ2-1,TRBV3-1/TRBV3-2,CASSSSDRYNEQFF,TGTGCCAGCAGCTCATCAGACAGGTACAATGAGCAGTTCTTC
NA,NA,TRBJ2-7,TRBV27,CASSFDSVVGSYEQYF,TGTGCCAGCAGTTTCGACAGTGTTGTCGGGTCGTACGAGCAGTACTTC
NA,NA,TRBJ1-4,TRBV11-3,CASSLRSKRREKLFF,TGTGCCAGCAGCCTTAGGTCCAAGAGGAGGGAAAAACTGTTTTTT
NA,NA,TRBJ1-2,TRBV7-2,CASSLQSYGYTF,TGTGCCAGCAGCTTGCAGTCCTATGGCTACACCTTC
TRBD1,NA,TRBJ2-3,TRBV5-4,CASSPVLQGGPDTQYF,TGTGCCAGCAGCCCCGTGCTACAGGGGGGCCCAGATACGCAGTATTTT
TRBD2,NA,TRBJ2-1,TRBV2,CASSEALLAGFGNEQFF,TGTGCCAGCAGTGAAGCGCTTCTAGCGGGATTCGGCAATGAGCAGTTCTTC
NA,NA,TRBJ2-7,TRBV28,CASSSPDDRRTYEQYF,TGTGCCAGCAGTTCACCCGATGACAGGAGGACCTACGAGCAGTACTTC
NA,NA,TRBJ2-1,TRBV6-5,CASSSLASEQFF,TGTGCCAGCAGTAGTCTAGCCAGTGAGCAGTTCTTC
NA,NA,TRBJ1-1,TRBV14,CASSRTGWRNTEAFF,TGTGCCAGCAGCCGCACAGGGTGGAGGAACACTGAAGCTTTCTTT
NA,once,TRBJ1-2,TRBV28,CASSLATLGYGYTF,TGTGCCAGCAGTCTAGCAACCCTCGGCTATGGCTACACCTTC